The 15 T cell receptor beta chains below were found in one sample sequenced in a study of blood T cell repertoires in COVID-19. Profiling relied on immunoSEQ multiplex PCR, and the TCRdb table lists in-frame clones only, not all of them. The table has some 350,000 clones, 80% to 90% seen once. The sequenced material came from peripheral blood. Receptor source: a woman between 45 and 65 years old with COVID-19, enrolled during active disease.

This chain joins TRBV7-9 and TRBJ1-2; the D is unclear. V lost 11 bases, J lost 6 bases, and 25 bases lay in between. The CDR3 length is 15 residues. Looked up from germline, CDR1 is SEHNR and CDR2 is FQNEAQ (reference sequence). The CDR3 DNA reads as TGTGCCGTCAGTCGCAGAAAGCAGCGGATCGATGGCTACACCTTC. Protein sequence: CAVSRRKQRIDGYTF.

The rearrangement uses TRBV20-1 and TRBJ2-5; D ambiguous. The CDR3 runs 11 residues. The V end lost 5 bases, the J end lost 5 bases, and 9 bases lay between the germline ends. Germline loops: CDR1 DFQATT, CDR2 SNEGSKA (reference sequence). The CDR3 loop is CSAPRGETQYF. The CDR3 DNA sequence: TGCAGTGCTCCAAGAGGCGAGACCCAGTACTTC.

In its sample, this clone was seen a few times. The chain joins TRBV19 to TRBJ1-2; 7 bases are a match to TRBD1. CDR1 is LNHDA, CDR2 SQIVND, per germline (reference sequence). The J segment lost 1 base and the V segment lost 3 bases, leaving 8 bases of the junction unmatched. The CDR3 consists of 16 residues. The CDR3 protein is CASSIELTGNNYGYTF. The CDR3, as DNA: TGTGCCAGTAGTATTGAGCTGACAGGGAATAACTATGGCTACACCTTC.

This chain joins TRBV4-3 and TRBJ2-2, with 7 bases matching TRBD1. CDR3 length: 15 amino acids. V trimming: 6 bases; J trimming: 0 bases; junction bases outside the gene matches: 4. Germline CDR1 is LGHNA and CDR2 is YSLEER. The CDR3 region is CASRPGTANTGELFF. The CDR3 region has the DNA TGCGCCAGCAGACCCGGGACAGCGAACACCGGGGAGCTGTTTTTT.

The chain joins TRBV6-2 or TRBV6-3 to TRBJ2-7, with 7 bases aligning to TRBD1. The CDR3 is 14 residues long. Germline V gene data show CDR1 as MNHEY and CDR2 as SVGEGT. J gave up 2 bases and V 2 bases, and 3 bases lay outside the gene matches. The CDR3 is CASSYMGQTYEQYF. The CDR3 DNA reads as TGTGCCAGCAGTTACATGGGACAGACCTACGAGCAGTACTTC.

The rearrangement links TRBV11-3 to TRBJ1-1, with unresolved D. This CDR3 has 11 residues. Between the trimmed V and J ends, which lost 5 bases and 7 bases, there was a span of 8 bases. Germline CDR1 SGHNT, CDR2 YENEEA. CDR3 sequence: CASSRQREAFF. For the CDR3, the DNA is TGTGCCAGCAGCCGTCAGCGTGAAGCTTTCTTT.

Comment on this clone: The same CDR3 also results from other DNA sequences found in this sample. This sequence joins TRBV19 and TRBJ2-7; 8 bases align to TRBD2. V dropped 1 base and J dropped 2; count of bases not matched to a gene: 1. The CDR3 has 14 residues. Germline lookup yields CDR1 LNHDA and CDR2 SQIVND (reference sequence). The CDR3 nucleotides read TGTGCCAGTAGTATAGCGGGAGGGCCCTACGAGCAGTACTTC. It translates to CASSIAGGPYEQYF.

The V gene is TRBV19, the J gene TRBJ1-5; 10 bases map to TRBD1. V lost 2 bases and J lost 3; bases outside the gene matches: 10. Germline loops: CDR1 LNHDA, CDR2 SQIVND (reference sequence). The CDR3 consists of 18 residues. The CDR3 sequence is CASSISSWTGGDNQPQHF. CDR3 DNA: TGTGCCAGTAGTATATCCTCCTGGACAGGGGGTGACAATCAGCCCCAGCATTTT.

This sequence joins TRBV30 and TRBJ1-2; 8 bases are shared with TRBD1. After removal of 4 bases from V and 6 bases from J, the junction contained 7 bases not matched to a gene. The CDR3 contains 13 residues. Per germline, CDR1 GTSNPN and CDR2 SVGIG (reference sequence). As DNA, the CDR3 is TGTGCCTGGACAGGGGGCGCTTTCGATGGCTACACCTTC. Amino acids: CAWTGGAFDGYTF.

The J gene is TRBJ2-7, the V gene TRBV7-9, with D possibly TRBD2 on 6 matching bases. The germline gives CDR1 SEHNR, CDR2 FQNEAQ (reference sequence). Trimming pared 10 bases from V and 6 bases from J, leaving 22 bases between. The CDR3 has 14 residues. CDR3 in DNA: TGTGCCACCGTAACCGGGACTCCCTCTCGCGAGCAGTACTTC. Amino acid sequence: CATVTGTPSREQYF.

CDR3 amino acids: CASSLPGLAVSYEQYF. The CDR3 DNA reads as TGTGCCAGCAGTTTACCGGGACTAGCAGTCTCCTACGAGCAGTACTTC. The chain recombines TRBV28 with TRBJ2-7, with 9 bases aligning to TRBD2. This CDR3 comprises 16 residues. CDR1 is MDHEN, CDR2 SYDVKM, per germline. J gave up 0 bases and V 2 bases, and 5 bases lay outside the gene matches.

This sequence joins TRBV5-1 and TRBJ2-3; 10 bases line up with TRBD2. This CDR3 spans 16 amino acids. After removal of 4 bases from V and 6 bases from J, the junction contained 11 bases not matched to a gene. Germline V gives CDR1 SGHRS, CDR2 YFSETQ. The CDR3 bases are TGCGCCAGCAGCCTACGAGCGGGAGGGGGAGACGATACGCAGTATTTT. It specifies CASSLRAGGGDDTQYF.

V and J are TRBV29-1 and TRBJ1-2, with TRBD1 identical over 7 bases. This CDR3 spans 16 amino acids. The trim removed 4 bases at V and 4 bases at J, leaving 15 bases unmatched. CDR1 and CDR2 from the germline V gene are SQVTM and ANQGSEA. For the CDR3, the DNA is TGCAGCGTTGTTCATAGGGGGCGAGGAGAGGGCTATGGCTACACCTTC. Amino acids: CSVVHRGRGEGYGYTF.

The V call is TRBV24-1, the J call TRBJ1-1; the match to TRBD1 covers 10 bases. This CDR3 has 13 residues. The germline gives CDR1 KGHDR, CDR2 SFDVKD. V lost 7 bases to trimming and J lost 4 bases; unmatched junction nucleotides: 2. The CDR3 DNA follows: TGTGCCACCAGAAGGACAGGGGGCACTGAAGCTTTCTTT. Protein sequence: CATRRTGGTEAFF.

The table lists this clone with a count of one. The rearrangement joins TRBV11-2 to TRBJ2-7, with D perhaps matching TRBD1 (5 bases). The CDR3 loop spans 16 amino acids. Germline V gives CDR1 SGHAT, CDR2 FQNNGV. Trimming pared 1 base from V and 9 bases from J, leaving 22 bases between. The CDR3: CASSLGFGAGPLGQYF. In nucleotides, the CDR3 is TGTGCCAGCAGCTTAGGTTTTGGGGCAGGCCCTCTCGGGCAGTACTTC.